This T cell receptor (beta chain) was observed in a study of OX40 agonist ivuxolimab in advanced cancers. Study-wide context: Hepatocellular carcinoma, melanoma, renal cell or head and neck cancer was diagnosed in the dose-escalation patients. Eligibility admitted prior anti-PD-1, anti-PD-L1 or anti-CTLA-4 therapy; 40% had some.

CDR1 is SGHRS, CDR2 YFSETQ, per germline. This CDR3 has 16 residues. Between the trimmed V and J ends, which lost 0 bases and 7 bases, there was a span of 19 bases. Only in-frame clones appear in the TCRdb table, and some are missing; sequencing was by immunoSEQ multiplex PCR. Of roughly 45,000 clones listed, around 85% are singletons. The rearrangement joins TRBV5-1 to TRBJ1-2; D is unclear. The source was CD4+ or CD8+ T cells sorted from blood, collected in a trial of the OX40 agonist ivuxolimab. This clonotype was obtained from an adult with an advanced solid tumor such as melanoma, head and neck, liver or kidney cancer. CDR3 sequence reads: CASSLVVKGLPFGYTF. CDR3 coding DNA: TGCGCCAGCAGCTTGGTCGTCAAGGGTTTACCTTTTGGCTACACCTTC.